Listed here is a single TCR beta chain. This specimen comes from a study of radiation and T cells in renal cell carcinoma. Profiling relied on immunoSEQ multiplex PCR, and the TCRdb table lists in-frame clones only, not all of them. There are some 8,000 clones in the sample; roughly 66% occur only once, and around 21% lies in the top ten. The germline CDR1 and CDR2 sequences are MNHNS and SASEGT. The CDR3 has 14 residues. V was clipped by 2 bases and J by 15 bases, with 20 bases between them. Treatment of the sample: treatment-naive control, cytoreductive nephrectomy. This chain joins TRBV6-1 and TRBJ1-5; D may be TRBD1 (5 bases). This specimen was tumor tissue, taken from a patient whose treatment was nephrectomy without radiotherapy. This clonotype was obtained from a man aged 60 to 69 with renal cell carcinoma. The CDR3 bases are TGTGCCAGCAGTGAATGGGGGGGAGGCCCCCTGGGGCATTTT. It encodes CASSEWGGGPLGHF.